These T cell receptor beta chains were read from a single sample in a study of Graves' ophthalmopathy and Graves' hyperthyroidism. TCRdb independently ran MiXCR on the multiplex PCR reads; one entry per CDR3 protein. The table includes about 620,000 distinct CDR3 sequences, 22% detected once. Material: peripheral blood. The source of these receptors is a woman under 30 with stable Graves' hyperthyroidism. Some clones in this sample may be carry-over from other donors' samples. CDR3s include the opening cysteine and the closing phenylalanine or tryptophan. The D gene is left open where the match is weak. Rows may omit the clone size; those that give it use once, few, many or a size class.

v_gene	abundance	d_gene	len	j_gene	CDR3nt	CDR3aa
TRBV19	many	NA	15	TRBJ1-1	TGTGCCAGTAGTATAGGCGAGAGGGCTGACACTGAAGCTTTCTTT	CASSIGERADTEAFF
TRBV29-1	many	TRBD1	14	TRBJ2-7	TGCAGCGCCAGCCGGGACAGGGGGCCCTACGAGCAGTACTTC	CSASRDRGPYEQYF
TRBV19	many	NA	15	TRBJ2-7	TGTGCCAGTAGTCCAGCAGGGATCTTCTCCTACGAGCAGTACTTC	CASSPAGIFSYEQYF
TRBV7-8	many	NA	14	TRBJ1-5	TGTGCCAGCAGTTCCTACAGGGATAGTCAGCCCCAGCATTTT	CASSSYRDSQPQHF
TRBV3-1	NA	NA	15	TRBJ1-1	TGTGCCAGCAGCCAGGCGGGACAAATGAACACTGAAGCTTTCTTT	CASSQAGQMNTEAFF
TRBV7-2	NA	TRBD2	15	TRBJ2-5	TGTGCCAGCAGCTCCCCGGGACTAACTCAGAAGACCCAGTACTTC	CASSSPGLTQKTQYF
TRBV5-1	NA	NA	16	TRBJ1-2	TGCGCCAGCAGCTTGGGCCGGCAGGTAGCTAACTATGGCTACATCTTC	CASSLGRQVANYGYIF
TRBV5-1	many	TRBD1	13	TRBJ1-2	TGCGCCAGCGGTACCACAGGGGTCTATGGCTACACCTTC	CASGTTGVYGYTF
TRBV5-1	NA	NA	13	TRBJ1-3	TGCGCCAGCAGCTCTTTATCTGGAAACACCATATATTTT	CASSSLSGNTIYF
TRBV5-1	many	NA	15	TRBJ2-2	TGCGCCAGCAGTTCGGGCCTAGGAGTTACCGGGGAGCTGTTTTTT	CASSSGLGVTGELFF
TRBV5-1	many	TRBD1	14	TRBJ2-2	TGCGCCAGCAGCTACCGACAGGGAGACGGGGAGCTGTTTTTT	CASSYRQGDGELFF
TRBV20-1	many	NA	14	TRBJ2-5	TGCAGTGCTAGAAACTCACAGGGGAGGGAGACCCAGTACTTC	CSARNSQGRETQYF
TRBV12-3/TRBV12-4	NA	NA	14	TRBJ2-2	TGTGCCAGCAACGGCCGAGGGAGGACCGGGGAGCTGTTTTTT	CASNGRGRTGELFF
TRBV27	many	NA	13	TRBJ1-1	TGTGCCAGCAGTTTCTCTGACAGGACTGAAGCTTTCTTT	CASSFSDRTEAFF